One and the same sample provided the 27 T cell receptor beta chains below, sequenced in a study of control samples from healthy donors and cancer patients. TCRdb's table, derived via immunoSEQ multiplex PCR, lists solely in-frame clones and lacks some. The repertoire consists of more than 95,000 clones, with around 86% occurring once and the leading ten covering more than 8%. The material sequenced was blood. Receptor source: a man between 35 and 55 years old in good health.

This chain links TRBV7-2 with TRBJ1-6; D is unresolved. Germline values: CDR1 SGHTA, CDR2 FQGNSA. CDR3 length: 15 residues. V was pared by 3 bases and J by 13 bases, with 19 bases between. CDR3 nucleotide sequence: TGTGCCAGCAGCTTTTTTGCCTCCCGGGTGGGGCCCCTCCACTTT. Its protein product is CASSFFASRVGPLHF.

CDR3 coding DNA: TGTGCCACCAGTGATTTGCCGGGCAGCCAAGAGACCCAGTACTTC. This sequence encodes CATSDLPGSQETQYF. This rearrangement joins TRBV24-1 to TRBJ2-5; D gene ambiguous. V dropped 0 bases and J dropped 1 base, with 8 bases sitting between them. CDR1 KGHDR and CDR2 SFDVKD come from the germline V gene. The CDR3 runs 15 residues.

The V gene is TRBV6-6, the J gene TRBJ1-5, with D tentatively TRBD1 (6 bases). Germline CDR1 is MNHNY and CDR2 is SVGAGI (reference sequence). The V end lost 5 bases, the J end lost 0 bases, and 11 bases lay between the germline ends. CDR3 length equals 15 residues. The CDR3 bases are TGTGCCAGCAGTCTCGGGACACTTAGCAATCAGCCCCAGCATTTT. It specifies CASSLGTLSNQPQHF.

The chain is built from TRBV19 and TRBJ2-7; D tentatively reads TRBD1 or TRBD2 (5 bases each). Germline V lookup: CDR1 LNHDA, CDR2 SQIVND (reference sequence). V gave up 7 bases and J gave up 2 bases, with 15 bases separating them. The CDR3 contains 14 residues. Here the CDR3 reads CASTSGTGPYEQYF. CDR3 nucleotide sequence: TGTGCCAGTACCTCCGGGACGGGACCCTACGAGCAGTACTTC.

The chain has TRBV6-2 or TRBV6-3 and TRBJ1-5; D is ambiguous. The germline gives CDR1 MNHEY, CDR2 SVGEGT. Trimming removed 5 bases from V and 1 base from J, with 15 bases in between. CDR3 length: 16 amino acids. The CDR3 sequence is CASSRGQLWSNQPQHF. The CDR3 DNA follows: TGTGCCAGCAGTCGGGGTCAGTTGTGGAGCAATCAGCCCCAGCATTTT.

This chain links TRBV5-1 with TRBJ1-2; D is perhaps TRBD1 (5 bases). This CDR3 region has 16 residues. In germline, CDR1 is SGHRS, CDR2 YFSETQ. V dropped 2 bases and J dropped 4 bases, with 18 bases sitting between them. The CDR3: CASSLGTVGDSYGYTF. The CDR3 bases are TGCGCCAGCAGCTTAGGTACAGTGGGGGATTCCTATGGCTACACCTTC.

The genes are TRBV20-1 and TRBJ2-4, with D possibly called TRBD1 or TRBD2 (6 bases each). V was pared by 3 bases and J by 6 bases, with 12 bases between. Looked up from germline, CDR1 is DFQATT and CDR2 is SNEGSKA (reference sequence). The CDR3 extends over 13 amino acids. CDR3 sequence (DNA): TGCAGTGCTAGTTTGGGGGGCCTAAACATTCAGTACTTC. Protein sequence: CSASLGGLNIQYF.

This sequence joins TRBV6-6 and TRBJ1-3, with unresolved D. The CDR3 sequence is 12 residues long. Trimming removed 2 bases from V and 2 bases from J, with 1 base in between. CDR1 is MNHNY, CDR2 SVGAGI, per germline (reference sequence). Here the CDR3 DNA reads TGTGCCAGCAGTTACACTGGAAACACCATATATTTT. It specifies CASSYTGNTIYF.

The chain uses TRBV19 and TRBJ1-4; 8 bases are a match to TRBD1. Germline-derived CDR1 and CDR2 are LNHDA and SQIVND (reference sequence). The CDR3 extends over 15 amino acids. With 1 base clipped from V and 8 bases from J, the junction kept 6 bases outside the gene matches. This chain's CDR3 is CASSIGGTGSEKLFF. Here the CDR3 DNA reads TGTGCCAGTAGTATAGGCGGGACAGGATCCGAAAAACTGTTTTTT.

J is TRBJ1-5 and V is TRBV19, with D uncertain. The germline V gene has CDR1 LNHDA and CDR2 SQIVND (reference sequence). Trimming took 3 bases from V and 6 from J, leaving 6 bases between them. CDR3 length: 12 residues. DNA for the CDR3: TGTGCCAGTAGTATCTCGGCTCAGCCCCAGCATTTT. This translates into CASSISAQPQHF.

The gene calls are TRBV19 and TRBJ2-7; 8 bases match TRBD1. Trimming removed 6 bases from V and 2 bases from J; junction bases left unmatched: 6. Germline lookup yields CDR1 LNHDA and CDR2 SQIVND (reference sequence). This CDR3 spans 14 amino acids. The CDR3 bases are TGTGCCAGTAGGAGGGGGACAGGCGCCTACGAGCAGTACTTC. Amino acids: CASRRGTGAYEQYF.

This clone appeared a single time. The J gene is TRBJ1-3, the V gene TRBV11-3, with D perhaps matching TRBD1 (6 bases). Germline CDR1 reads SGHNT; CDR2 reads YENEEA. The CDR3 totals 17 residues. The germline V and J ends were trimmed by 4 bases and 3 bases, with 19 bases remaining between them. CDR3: CASSSPGHRGLGNTIYF. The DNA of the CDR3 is TGTGCCAGCAGCTCACCGGGACACCGGGGACTTGGAAACACCATATATTTT. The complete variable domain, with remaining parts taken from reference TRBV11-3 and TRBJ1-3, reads EAGVVQSPRYKIIEKKQPVAFWCNPISGHNTLYWYLQNLGQGPELLIRYENEEAVDDSQLPKDRFSAERLKGVDSTLKIQPAELGDSAVYLCASSSPGHRGLGNTIYFGEGSWLTVV.

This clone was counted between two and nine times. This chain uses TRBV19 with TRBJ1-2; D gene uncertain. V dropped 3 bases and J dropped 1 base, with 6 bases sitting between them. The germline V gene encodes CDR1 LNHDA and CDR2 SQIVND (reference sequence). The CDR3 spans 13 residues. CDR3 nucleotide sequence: TGTGCCAGTAGTATTCCGGGTAACTATGGCTACACCTTC. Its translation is CASSIPGNYGYTF.

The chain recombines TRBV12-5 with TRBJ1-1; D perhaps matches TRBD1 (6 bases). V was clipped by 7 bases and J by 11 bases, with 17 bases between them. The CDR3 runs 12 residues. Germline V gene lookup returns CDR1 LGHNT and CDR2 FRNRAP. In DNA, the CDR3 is TGTGCTAGTGCCCTGGGCGGGGGGCTGGCTTTCTTT. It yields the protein CASALGGGLAFF.

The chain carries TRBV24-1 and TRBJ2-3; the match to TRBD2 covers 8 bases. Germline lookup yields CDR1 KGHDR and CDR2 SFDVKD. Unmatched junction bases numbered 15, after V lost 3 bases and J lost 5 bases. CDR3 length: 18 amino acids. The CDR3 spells CATSDMAGGRSFGDTQYF. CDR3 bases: TGTGCCACCAGTGATATGGCGGGGGGCCGGAGTTTTGGAGATACGCAGTATTTT.

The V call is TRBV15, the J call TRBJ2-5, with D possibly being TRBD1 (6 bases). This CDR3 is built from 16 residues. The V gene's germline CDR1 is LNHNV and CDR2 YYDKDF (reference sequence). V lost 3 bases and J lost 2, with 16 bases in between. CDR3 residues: CATSRDLTGRQETQYF. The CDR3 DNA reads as TGTGCCACCAGCAGGGATCTTACAGGGAGACAAGAGACCCAGTACTTC.

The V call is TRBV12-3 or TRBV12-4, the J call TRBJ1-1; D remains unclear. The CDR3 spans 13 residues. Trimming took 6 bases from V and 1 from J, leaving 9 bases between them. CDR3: CASSPETNTEAFF. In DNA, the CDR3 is TGTGCCAGCAGCCCGGAGACGAACACTGAAGCTTTCTTT.

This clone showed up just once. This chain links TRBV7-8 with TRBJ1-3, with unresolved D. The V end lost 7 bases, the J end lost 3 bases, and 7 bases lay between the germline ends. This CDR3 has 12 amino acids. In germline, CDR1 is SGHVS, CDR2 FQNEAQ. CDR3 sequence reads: CASTLIGNTIYF. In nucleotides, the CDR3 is TGTGCCAGCACCTTGATTGGAAACACCATATATTTT.

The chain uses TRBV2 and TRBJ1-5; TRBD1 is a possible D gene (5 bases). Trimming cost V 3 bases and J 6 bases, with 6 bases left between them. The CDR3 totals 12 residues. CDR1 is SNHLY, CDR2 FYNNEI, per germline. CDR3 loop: CASSDRAQPQHF. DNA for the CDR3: TGTGCCAGCAGTGACAGGGCTCAGCCCCAGCATTTT.

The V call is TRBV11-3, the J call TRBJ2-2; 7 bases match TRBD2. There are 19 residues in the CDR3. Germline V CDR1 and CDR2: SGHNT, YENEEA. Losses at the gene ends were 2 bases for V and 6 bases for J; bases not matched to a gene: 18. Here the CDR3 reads CASSLPRWGGGRIAGELFF. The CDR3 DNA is TGTGCCAGCAGCTTACCAAGATGGGGCGGGGGAAGAATAGCCGGGGAGCTGTTTTTT.

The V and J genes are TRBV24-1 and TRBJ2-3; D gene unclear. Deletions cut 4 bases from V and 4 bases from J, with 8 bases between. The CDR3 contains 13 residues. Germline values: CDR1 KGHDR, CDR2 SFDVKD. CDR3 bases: TGTGCCACCAGTGAAGCTAGTGCAGATACGCAGTATTTT. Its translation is CATSEASADTQYF.

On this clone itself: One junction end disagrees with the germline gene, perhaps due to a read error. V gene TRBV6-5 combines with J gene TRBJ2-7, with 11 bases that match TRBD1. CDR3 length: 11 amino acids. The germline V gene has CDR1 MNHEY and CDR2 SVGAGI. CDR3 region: CASRNRDRGTF. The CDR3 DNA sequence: TGTGCCAGCAGGAACCGGGACAGGGGGACTTTC.

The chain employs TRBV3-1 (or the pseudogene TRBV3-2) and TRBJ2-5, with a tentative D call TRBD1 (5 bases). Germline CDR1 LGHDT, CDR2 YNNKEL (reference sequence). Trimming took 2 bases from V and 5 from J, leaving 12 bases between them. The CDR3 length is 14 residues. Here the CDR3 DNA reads TGTGCCAGCAGCCAACAGTGGGGCGCGGAGACCCAGTACTTC. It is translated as CASSQQWGAETQYF.

DNA of the CDR3: TGTGCCAGCAGCTTAGGACCAGACAGGGGGCTAGTAAAACTGTTTTTT. Translated: CASSLGPDRGLVKLFF. The gene calls are TRBV7-9 and TRBJ1-4; 10 positions agree with TRBD1. CDR1 is SEHNR, CDR2 FQNEAQ, per germline (reference sequence). V was pared by 1 base and J by 10 bases, with 9 bases of the junction left unmatched. CDR3 size: 16 residues.

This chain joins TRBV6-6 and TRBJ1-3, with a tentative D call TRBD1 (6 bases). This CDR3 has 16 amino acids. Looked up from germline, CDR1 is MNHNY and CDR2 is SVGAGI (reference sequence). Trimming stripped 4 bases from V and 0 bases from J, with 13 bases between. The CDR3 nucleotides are TGTGCCAGCAGTTCCGGACAGACGAGCTCTGGAAACACCATATATTTT. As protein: CASSSGQTSSGNTIYF.

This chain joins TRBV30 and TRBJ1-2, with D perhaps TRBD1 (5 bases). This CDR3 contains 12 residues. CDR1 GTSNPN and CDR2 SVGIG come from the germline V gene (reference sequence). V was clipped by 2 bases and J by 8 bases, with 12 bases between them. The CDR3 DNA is TGTGCCTGGAGTCAAGGGGCGCGAGGCTACACCTTC. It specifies CAWSQGARGYTF.

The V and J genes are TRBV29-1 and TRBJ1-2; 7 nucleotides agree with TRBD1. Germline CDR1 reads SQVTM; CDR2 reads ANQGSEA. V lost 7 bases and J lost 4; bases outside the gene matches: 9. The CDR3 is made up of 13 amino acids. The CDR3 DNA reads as TGCAGCGAAGAGGGGGCGCCGGGCTATGGCTACACCTTC. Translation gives CSEEGAPGYGYTF.